Listed below are T cell receptor beta chains from one sample, sequenced in a study of CD8 T cells in Susac syndrome. MiXCR, run by TCRdb on the immunoSEQ multiplex PCR reads, gives a single entry per CDR3 protein. Seen here are about 400,000 distinct CDR3 sequences, 85% to 90% observed once, and the top ten hold approximately 0.12%. Sequencing input: CD8+ T cells from PBMCs. These receptors were taken from a human donor with multiple sclerosis. Both conserved end residues are part of each CDR3. Each record gives: D gene, J gene, clone size, V gene, CDR3 protein, CDR3 DNA. A D gene is named only where the DNA matches it firmly. Not every row has a clone size; where given, it reads once, few, many or a size class.

D: NA; J: TRBJ2-1; size: once; V: TRBV11-2; CDR3: CASSSSRWGFNNEQFF; DNA: TGTGCCAGCAGCTCCTCCCGATGGGGCTTTAACAATGAGCAGTTCTTC
D: NA; J: TRBJ1-4; size: NA; V: TRBV7-9; CDR3: CASSFGGADNEKLFF; DNA: TGTGCCAGCAGCTTCGGAGGGGCCGATAATGAAAAACTGTTTTTT
D: TRBD2; J: TRBJ2-5; size: NA; V: TRBV5-1; CDR3: CASSPGLAGEDETQYF; DNA: TGCGCCAGCAGCCCGGGACTAGCGGGAGAAGATGAGACCCAGTACTTC
D: NA; J: TRBJ1-2; size: NA; V: TRBV14; CDR3: CASSQDVSNYGYTF; DNA: TGTGCCAGCAGCCAAGACGTCAGTAACTATGGCTACACCTTC
D: TRBD2; J: TRBJ2-7; size: NA; V: TRBV5-4; CDR3: CASSSIGTSGTYEQYF; DNA: TGTGCCAGCAGCTCCATCGGGACTAGCGGGACCTACGAGCAGTACTTC
D: NA; J: TRBJ1-1; size: NA; V: TRBV7-8; CDR3: CASSSNVWGVGVTEAFF; DNA: TGTGCCAGCAGCTCCAACGTCTGGGGAGTCGGGGTCACTGAAGCTTTCTTT
D: NA; J: TRBJ1-1; size: NA; V: TRBV29-1; CDR3: CSVEDQPSEAFF; DNA: TGCAGCGTTGAAGATCAGCCGTCTGAAGCTTTCTTT
D: NA; J: TRBJ1-3; size: NA; V: TRBV3-1; CDR3: CASSQFPVSGNTIYF; DNA: TGTGCCAGCAGCCAATTTCCGGTCTCTGGAAACACCATATATTTT
D: TRBD2; J: TRBJ2-7; size: NA; V: TRBV6-1; CDR3: CASSGGLAFHEQYF; DNA: TGTGCCAGCAGTGGGGGACTAGCGTTCCACGAGCAGTACTTC
D: NA; J: TRBJ2-1; size: NA; V: TRBV24-1; CDR3: CATSDGRFSSYNEQFF; DNA: TGTGCCACCAGTGATGGCAGGTTTTCCTCCTACAATGAGCAGTTCTTC
D: NA; J: TRBJ1-1; size: NA; V: TRBV29-1; CDR3: CSVEGSVRVEAFF; DNA: TGCAGCGTTGAAGGAAGTGTAAGGGTAGAAGCTTTCTTT
D: TRBD1; J: TRBJ2-2; size: NA; V: TRBV3-1; CDR3: CASSQVTAGRGQTGELFF; DNA: TGTGCCAGCAGCCAAGTTACTGCTGGCAGGGGGCAAACCGGGGAGCTGTTTTTT
D: NA; J: TRBJ2-5; size: NA; V: TRBV27; CDR3: CATRDTYQETQYF; DNA: TGTGCCACCCGGGACACATATCAAGAGACCCAGTACTTC
D: NA; J: TRBJ2-7; size: once; V: TRBV5-6; CDR3: CASSSTTSGGDHEQYF; DNA: TGTGCCAGCAGCTCTACCACAAGCGGCGGGGACCACGAGCAGTACTTC
D: NA; J: TRBJ2-2; size: NA; V: TRBV6-5; CDR3: CASSYSGLATGELFF; DNA: TGTGCCAGCAGTTACTCGGGCCTAGCCACCGGGGAGCTGTTTTTT
D: NA; J: TRBJ2-2; size: NA; V: TRBV24-1; CDR3: CATSDYDGELFF; DNA: TGTGCCACCAGTGATTATGACGGGGAGCTGTTTTTT